This passage covers 27 T cell receptor beta chains from one sample sequenced in a study of CD4 T cells in relation to SARS-CoV-2 and coronaviruses. These receptors are not linked to any known antigen. Clones were sequenced by immunoSEQ multiplex PCR, and TCRdb holds only the in-frame ones, with some missing. The table lists 16,000 or so clones, approximately 78% of them singletons, with about 16% in the top ten. The unexposed donors gave CD4+ T cells in about 2010-2019, prior to COVID-19. CD4+ T cells were isolated from the cells after about nine days of culture. Sample: CD4+ T cells from PBMCs, cultured in vitro. The receptors here all came from a human donor in good health.

The chain joins TRBV29-1 to TRBJ2-1; either TRBD1 or TRBD2 may supply D (5 bases each). Germline loops: CDR1 SQVTM, CDR2 ANQGSEA. The ends were cut back, 6 bases at V and 2 bases at J, with 17 bases in the middle. The CDR3 is 15 residues long. CDR3 coding DNA: TGCAGCGTGTCACGGAGCAGGGACCCCTACAATGAGCAGTTCTTC. Translation: CSVSRSRDPYNEQFF.

The rearrangement uses TRBV15 and TRBJ2-7, with 8 bases that match TRBD1. V was clipped by 1 base and J by 1 base; unmatched bases: 9. The CDR3 length is 17 residues. Germline lookup yields CDR1 LNHNV and CDR2 YYDKDF (reference sequence). CDR3 region: CATSRVAGTGVSYEQYF. CDR3 DNA sequence: TGTGCCACCAGCAGAGTCGCCGGGACAGGAGTATCCTACGAGCAGTACTTC. The full variable domain, with the rest looked up from reference TRBV15 and TRBJ2-7, is DAMVIQNPRYQVTQFGKPVTLSCSQTLNHNVMYWYQQKSSQAPKLLFHYYDKDFNNEADTPDNFQSRRPNTSFCFLDIRSPGLGDTAMYLCATSRVAGTGVSYEQYFGPGTRLTVT.

This chain joins TRBV21-1 and TRBJ2-3; TRBD2, the table's D call, lacks a check against the DNA. TRBV21-1 is flagged as a pseudogene. The CDR3 runs to 14 residues. As DNA, the CDR3 is TGTGGAGCGGGACCCTTTAGGGGCACAGATACGCAGTATTTT. This translates into CGAGPFRGTDTQYF.

The V gene is TRBV9, the J gene TRBJ2-2; maybe TRBD2 (5 bases). The germline V gene has CDR1 SGDLS and CDR2 YYNGEE. The CDR3 contains 15 residues. Trimming removed 2 bases from V and 0 bases from J, with 8 bases in between. The CDR3 spells CASSVGGSNTGELFF. Here the CDR3 DNA reads TGTGCCAGCAGCGTTGGAGGATCGAACACCGGGGAGCTGTTTTTT.

V is TRBV12-3 or TRBV12-4 and J is TRBJ2-1; D is possibly TRBD2 (5 bases). V was pared by 5 bases and J by 7 bases, with 12 bases between. The CDR3 is 13 residues long. In DNA form, the CDR3 reads TGTGCCAGCAGTCCCAGTACTAGTAATGAGCAGTTCTTC. It specifies CASSPSTSNEQFF.

This clone was found a few times. The rearrangement uses TRBV7-9 and TRBJ2-2, with 9 positions matching TRBD2. V lost 0 bases and J lost 3; bases outside the gene matches: 2. From germline, CDR1 is SEHNR and CDR2 FQNEAQ (reference sequence). This CDR3 comprises 16 residues. The CDR3 DNA sequence: TGTGCCAGCAGCTTAGCCGGACTAGCGTACACCGGGGAGCTGTTTTTT. Its translation: CASSLAGLAYTGELFF.

This chain links TRBV7-8 with TRBJ2-7; no reliable D call. The CDR3 loop spans 14 amino acids. Germline CDR1 SGHVS, CDR2 FQNEAQ. V was trimmed by 1 base and J by 2 bases, leaving 9 bases between them. CDR3 bases: TGTGCCAGCAGCTTAGTAGCCAGAGCCTACGAGCAGTACTTC. This sequence encodes CASSLVARAYEQYF.

The gene calls are TRBV6-1 and TRBJ1-1; possible D gene TRBD1, 5 bases. The germline V gene has CDR1 MNHNS and CDR2 SASEGT. The CDR3 is 16 amino acids. Trimming removed 3 bases from V and 0 bases from J, with 14 bases in between. CDR3 loop: CASSDSRGSVNTEAFF. The DNA of the CDR3 is TGTGCCAGCAGTGATTCTAGGGGCAGTGTGAACACTGAAGCTTTCTTT.

This chain connects TRBV28 to TRBJ1-5, with D uncertain. CDR1 is MDHEN, CDR2 SYDVKM, per germline. V was pared by 7 bases and J by 4 bases, with 14 bases between. This CDR3 has 14 residues. The CDR3 region is CASNGQVGNQPQHF. The CDR3 DNA reads TGTGCCAGCAACGGCCAAGTGGGGAATCAGCCCCAGCATTTT.

A few counts support this clone. The chain carries TRBV7-9 and TRBJ2-7; 7 nucleotides agree with TRBD1. The CDR3 has 13 amino acids. Losses at the gene ends were 5 bases for V and 6 bases for J; bases not matched to a gene: 7. Germline-derived CDR1 and CDR2 are SEHNR and FQNEAQ (reference sequence). In DNA, the CDR3 is TGTGCCAGCAGCAGGACAGGTTCTACCGAGCAGTACTTC. Residues: CASSRTGSTEQYF.

J is TRBJ1-3 and V is TRBV6-5; D not resolved. This CDR3 is built from 15 residues. Germline CDR1 is MNHEY and CDR2 is SVGAGI. V lost 5 bases, J lost 1 base, and 12 bases lay in between. DNA of the CDR3: TGTGCCAGCAGTAAACAGCCCAGTTCTGGAAACACCATATATTTT. Translation: CASSKQPSSGNTIYF.

J is TRBJ2-7 and V is TRBV5-4; 9 bases align to TRBD2. The CDR3 has 15 residues. The germline V gene encodes CDR1 SGHNT and CDR2 YYREEE (reference sequence). The ends lost 0 bases at V and 0 bases at J; junction bases unmatched: 1. CDR3 sequence: CASSLGGRDSYEQYF. CDR3 bases: TGTGCCAGCAGCTTGGGCGGGAGGGACTCCTACGAGCAGTACTTC.

This sequence joins TRBV30 and TRBJ1-4; D uncertain. CDR3 length: 14 amino acids. Trimming pared 3 bases from V and 8 bases from J, leaving 16 bases between. Germline values: CDR1 GTSNPN, CDR2 SVGIG (reference sequence). The CDR3 is CAWSPGPRGEKLFF. As DNA, the CDR3 is TGTGCCTGGAGCCCCGGGCCCAGAGGCGAAAAACTGTTTTTT.

The V gene is TRBV18, the J gene TRBJ1-2, with D perhaps TRBD1 (5 bases). Germline lookup yields CDR1 KGHSH and CDR2 LQKENI. Trimming left V 6 bases short and J 6 bases short, with 20 bases between. The CDR3 is 15 amino acids. This CDR3 reads CASSRGVGDVDGYTF. CDR3 DNA sequence: TGTGCCAGCTCCCGAGGGGTAGGTGACGTTGATGGCTACACCTTC.

This CDR3 reads CASSLAVGLNTEAFF. In nucleotides, the CDR3 is TGTGCCAGCAGCTTGGCGGTGGGATTGAACACTGAAGCTTTCTTT. The chain carries TRBV5-6 and TRBJ1-1; D is uncertain. V dropped 0 bases and J dropped 0 bases, with 9 bases sitting between them. CDR1 and CDR2 from the germline V gene are SGHDT and YYEEEE. This CDR3 is 15 amino acids long.

CDR3 nucleotides: TGCGCCAGCAGCCAAGGCCTACTACGGGGGGGGCGGATGAACACTGAAGCTTTCTTT. It translates to CASSQGLLRGGRMNTEAFF. The V gene is TRBV4-1, the J gene TRBJ1-1, with D possibly TRBD1 on 6 matching bases. The CDR3 loop spans 19 amino acids. Germline CDR1 and CDR2: MGHRA and YSYEKL. V was clipped by 1 base and J by 0 bases, with 21 bases between them.

The sample holds one count of this clone. The chain joins TRBV3-1 (or the pseudogene TRBV3-2) to TRBJ2-5, with 7 positions matching TRBD1. Per germline, CDR1 LGHDT and CDR2 YNNKEL (reference sequence). This CDR3 comprises 14 residues. Germline trimming cut 3 bases from V and 2 bases from J; bases unmatched to any gene: 3. The DNA of the CDR3 is TGTGCCAGCAGCCAGGCAGGGGGACAAGAGACCCAGTACTTC. This sequence encodes CASSQAGGQETQYF.

J is TRBJ2-5 and V is TRBV5-1; D gene ambiguous. The CDR3 covers 14 residues. From germline, CDR1 is SGHRS and CDR2 YFSETQ. Trimming took off 5 bases at V and 2 bases at J, with 13 bases between the two ends. The CDR3 DNA sequence: TGCGCCAGCAGTGTAAGCCTCGCTCAAGAGACCCAGTACTTC. Translated, it gives CASSVSLAQETQYF. Supplemented by reference TRBV5-1 and TRBJ2-5, the full variable domain reads KAGVTQTPRYLIKTRGQQVTLSCSPISGHRSVSWYQQTPGQGLQFLFEYFSETQRNKGNFPGRFSGRQFSNSRSEMNVSTLELGDSALYLCASSVSLAQETQYFGPGTRLLVL.

The CDR3: CASSSTGLSSYEQYF. DNA for the CDR3: TGTGCCAGCAGCTCGACGGGACTGTCTTCCTACGAGCAGTACTTC. This rearrangement joins TRBV7-8 to TRBJ2-7, with D perhaps TRBD2 (6 bases). Trimming took off 4 bases at V and 1 base at J, with 14 bases between the two ends. The CDR3 consists of 15 residues. Germline assignment: CDR1 SGHVS and CDR2 FQNEAQ.

The V and J genes are TRBV10-1 and TRBJ2-7; 7 bases are shared with TRBD1. J lost 4 bases, V lost 7 bases, and 7 bases had no gene match. Germline CDR1 and CDR2: WNHNN and SYGVQD (reference sequence). The CDR3 contains 13 residues. The CDR3 region has the DNA TGCGCCAGCAAAGGGCAGGGGGATTACGAGCAGTACTTC. It specifies CASKGQGDYEQYF.

This clone was observed once. The chain combines TRBV19 with TRBJ1-1; D unclear. This CDR3 has 13 amino acids. V was pared by 3 bases and J by 10 bases, with 15 bases between. The germline gives CDR1 LNHDA, CDR2 SQIVND (reference sequence). The CDR3 bases are TGTGCCAGTAGTATGGGTGGCGGCGTGGGAGCTTTCTTT. Its translation is CASSMGGGVGAFF.

The chain employs TRBV30 and TRBJ1-5; no clear D gene. This CDR3 is built from 14 residues. V lost 2 bases and J lost 2, with 10 bases in between. CDR1 GTSNPN and CDR2 SVGIG come from the germline V gene (reference sequence). The CDR3 is CAWSPTLRNQPQHF. The CDR3 DNA is TGTGCCTGGAGTCCGACCCTTCGCAATCAGCCCCAGCATTTT.

This clone was seen just once. CDR3 residues: CASSESYRGRRGSPLHF. CDR3 nucleotide sequence: TGTGCCAGCAGTGAATCGTACAGGGGGCGCAGGGGGTCACCCCTCCACTTT. This sequence joins TRBV2 and TRBJ1-6; TRBD1 matches at 9 bases. The V gene's germline CDR1 is SNHLY and CDR2 FYNNEI. This CDR3 region has 17 residues. V shed 2 bases and J 10 bases; nucleotides not matched to a gene: 12. The whole variable domain, filled in from reference TRBV2 and TRBJ1-6, reads EPEVTQTPSHQVTQMGQEVILRCVPISNHLYFYWYRQILGQKVEFLVSFYNNEISEKSEIFDDQFSVERPDGSNFTLKIRSTKLEDSAMYFCASSESYRGRRGSPLHFGNGTRLTVT.

The chain carries TRBV28 and TRBJ2-7; 7 nucleotides agree with TRBD2. The CDR3 runs 15 residues. The V gene's germline CDR1 is MDHEN and CDR2 SYDVKM. Unmatched junction bases numbered 6, after V lost 3 bases and J lost 1 base. The CDR3, as DNA: TGTGCCAGCAGTTTCGCGGCTAGCGGTTCCTACGAGCAGTACTTC. It codes for CASSFAASGSYEQYF.

J is TRBJ1-5 and V is TRBV2, with a tentative D call TRBD1 (6 bases). This CDR3 contains 13 residues. The germline V and J ends were trimmed by 5 bases and 6 bases, with 11 bases remaining between them. The germline V gene encodes CDR1 SNHLY and CDR2 FYNNEI. The CDR3 is CASSIQGSQPQHF. CDR3 coding DNA: TGTGCCAGCAGTATACAGGGAAGTCAGCCCCAGCATTTT.

The rearrangement joins TRBV11-1 to TRBJ2-3; 10 nucleotides line up with TRBD2. The trim removed 2 bases at V and 4 bases at J, leaving 6 bases unmatched. There are 16 residues in the CDR3. Germline assignment: CDR1 SGHAT and CDR2 FQDESV (reference sequence). The chain's CDR3 is CASSLLLAGTADTQYF. CDR3 nucleotides: TGTGCCAGCAGCTTACTACTAGCGGGAACGGCAGATACGCAGTATTTT.

This clone has a handful of counts. The V gene is TRBV10-1, the J gene TRBJ1-4, with D maybe TRBD1 (5 bases). CDR1 is WNHNN, CDR2 SYGVQD, per germline (reference sequence). CDR3 length: 15 amino acids. The V end was cut by 6 bases, the J end by 8 bases, with 19 bases between. The CDR3 spells CASSPSGHETEKLFF. As DNA, the CDR3 is TGCGCCAGCAGCCCCTCGGGGCACGAGACAGAAAAACTGTTTTTT.